The entry that follows covers one TCR beta chain sequence. This clonotype was seen many times. The specificity of this receptor is unknown. Base qualities are not provided; no much larger clone lies one nucleotide away. Hyperthyroidism was considered stable if no progression to ophthalmopathy occurred within 18 months of follow-up. Hyperthyroidism patients were newly diagnosed, with disease duration under 2 months, and aged 18 to 65 years. Patients were excluded if they had other autoimmune diseases, uncontrolled infections, pregnancy or lactation. Diagnosis was based on clinical symptoms, serum thyroxine, TRAb, thyroid ultrasound and orbital computed tomography. PBMCs were isolated from more than 9 ml of fresh peripheral blood by Ficoll-Paque density gradient centrifugation. Total RNA was extracted with Trizol reagent and quality-checked on an Agilent 2100 Bioanalyzer. For repertoire sequencing, the TCR beta CDR3 regions were amplified from RNA transcripts. A first-round RT-PCR used HTBI primers with the Qiagen OneStep RT-PCR kit, followed by a second-round multiplex PCR, size selection and purification. Sequencing of the libraries was carried out on an Illumina HiSeq2000 in paired-end mode with 100 bp reads. From the authors' description of their analysis: SOAPnuke was used to process the reads, throwing out any read that had adapters, had uncalled bases, had a mean Phred below 15, or lacked an exact constant-primer or identifier match. COPE v1.2.5 was used to merge the high-quality paired reads. Unique nucleotide sequences were defined as clonotypes and aligned to IMGT TRB V, D and J references using MiTCR v1.1. Analysis was restricted to V-J combinations with a frequency above 0.0001, which covered just over 98% of repertoires. For each V-J combination, a TCR clonal expansion and chaos score was defined as F50 clonal expansion divided by the chaos observed in the TCRdist matrix. Features were reduced by Welch's t-statistics and random forest to approximately 13 V-J combinations, which fed a naive Bayes classifier. Thyroid-blood repertoire similarity was quantified with the Morisita-Horn index. TCRdb applied fastp at Q25 and MiXCR to the public reads, then kept only in-frame beta chains. Every distinct CDR3 protein forms one entry, paired with its most common genes and DNA. The V and J calls follow TCRdb's processing rather than the paper's. Within this sample are about 380,000 distinct CDR3 sequences, with just over 15% of them counted one time only. Of the sample, roughly 7% is held by the ten largest clones.

The data originate from a study of Graves' ophthalmopathy and Graves' hyperthyroidism listed by TCRdb under 2018. Study-level background: Peripheral blood was collected before any treatment was given, at the time of initial diagnosis. The study used TCR beta repertoire signatures to distinguish Graves' ophthalmopathy from Graves' hyperthyroidism and to predict progression to ophthalmopathy. In total, 135 blood samples were TCR-sequenced: 43 ophthalmopathy, some 72 hyperthyroidism and about 17 hyperthyroidism-to-ophthalmopathy patients. A discovery set of 90 to 100 patients (more than 40 ophthalmopathy, about 59 stable hyperthyroidism) was enrolled to explore V-J signatures distinguishing ophthalmopathy from hyperthyroidism. The independent validation cohort included about 19 hyperthyroidism patients plus 17 patients who later progressed from hyperthyroidism to ophthalmopathy. In over 5 hyperthyroidism patients, the T-cell repertoire of thyroid tissue was compared with the T-cell repertoire of blood. After sampling, hyperthyroidism patients received methimazole starting at 30 mg daily, and ophthalmopathy patients received high-dose intravenous methylprednisolone. For training and testing, the roughly 100 patients in the discovery cohort were randomly divided in a 7:3 ratio. The paper's findings and limits, for the study overall: In validation, the model predicted ophthalmopathy progression with about 71% sensitivity and less than 80% specificity; eleven to twelve predicted patients were CT-confirmed with GO in a median of around 6 months. Ophthalmopathy was separated from stable hyperthyroidism by the 13-signature model with around 89% sensitivity and roughly 83% specificity in cross-validation and with 80%/75% in the test set. Sample size was not predetermined statistically, and investigators were not blinded to group allocation. Among expanded thyroid clonotypes with frequency above 0.001, most also showed up in blood, which suggests that blood repertoires may reflect the thyroid immune response.

V trim: 5 bases; J trim: 4 bases; unmatched bases: 6. Including the terminal cysteine and phenylalanine, the CDR3 comprises 14 residues. Here the CDR3 DNA is all that survives: 42 bases in frame from base 1. Sequences MDHEN (CDR1) and SYDVKM (CDR2) are obtained from the germline V gene. The receptor comes from a woman aged 18-29 years with stable Graves' hyperthyroidism. Donor details come from another sample of the same person, matched by shared clones. The chain is encoded by TRBV28 joined to TRBJ2-7; 9 junctional bases match TRBD1. What was sequenced was peripheral blood. The sequenced DNA is TGTGCCAGCAGTCTCCAGACAGGGGGATACGAGCAGTACTTC. The encoded protein is CASSLQTGGYEQYF.